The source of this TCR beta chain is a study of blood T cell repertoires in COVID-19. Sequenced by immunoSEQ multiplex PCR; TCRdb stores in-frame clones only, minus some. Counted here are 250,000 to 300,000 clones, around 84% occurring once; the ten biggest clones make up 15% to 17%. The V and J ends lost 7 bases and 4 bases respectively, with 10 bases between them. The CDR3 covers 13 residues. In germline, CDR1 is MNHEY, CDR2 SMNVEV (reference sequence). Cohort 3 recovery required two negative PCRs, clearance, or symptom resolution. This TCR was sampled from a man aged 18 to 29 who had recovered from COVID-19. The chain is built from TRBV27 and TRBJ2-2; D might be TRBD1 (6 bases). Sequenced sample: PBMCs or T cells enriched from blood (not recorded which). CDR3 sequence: CASTRGGTGELFF. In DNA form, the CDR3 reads TGTGCCAGCACCCGAGGGGGCACCGGGGAGCTGTTTTTT.